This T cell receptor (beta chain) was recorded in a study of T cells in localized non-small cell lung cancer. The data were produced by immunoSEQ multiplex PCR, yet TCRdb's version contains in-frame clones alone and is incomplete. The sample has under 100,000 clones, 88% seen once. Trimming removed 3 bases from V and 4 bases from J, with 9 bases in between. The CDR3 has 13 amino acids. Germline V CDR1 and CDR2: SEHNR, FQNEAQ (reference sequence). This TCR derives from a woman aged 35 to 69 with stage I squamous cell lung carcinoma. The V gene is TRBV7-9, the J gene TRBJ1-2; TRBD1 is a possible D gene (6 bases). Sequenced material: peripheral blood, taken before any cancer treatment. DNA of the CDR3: TGTGCCAGCAGCTTGGACAGTACCTATGGCTACACCTTC. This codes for CASSLDSTYGYTF. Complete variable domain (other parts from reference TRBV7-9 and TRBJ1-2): DTGVSQNPRHKITKRGQNVTFRCDPISEHNRLYWYRQTLGQGPEFLTYFQNEAQLEKSRLLSDRFSAERPKGSFSTLEIQRTEQGDSAMYLCASSLDSTYGYTFGSGTRLTVV.